Each of the 6 T cell receptor beta chains below was sequenced from the same sample in a study of Ad26.COV2.S vaccination and SARS-CoV-2 variants. This table comes from immunoSEQ multiplex PCR, and its TCRdb copy is limited to in-frame clones, with some not included. Of some 640,000 clones in the sample, 89% were seen once. Indicated treatment: about 20 received Ad26.COV2.S at low or high dose, single or two shots; about 5 received placebo; per-sample allocation not given. The investigators took samples on day 63 after the first vaccine or placebo injection. The starting material was peripheral blood, obtained in a trial of Ad26.COV2.S vaccine versus placebo. Every receptor here comes from a person between 18 and 65 years old who received the Ad26.COV2.S COVID-19 vaccine or a placebo.

This chain connects TRBV6-5 to TRBJ1-6; 7 bases agree with TRBD1. Germline V gene data show CDR1 as MNHEY and CDR2 as SVGAGI. V shed 0 bases, J shed 8 bases, and the junction held 4 bases outside the gene matches. This CDR3 contains 15 residues. The DNA for the CDR3 is TGTGCCAGCAGTTACTCGTACAGGGGCTATTCACCCCTCCACTTT. It yields the protein CASSYSYRGYSPLHF.

This clone was picked up a small number of times. V and J are TRBV5-1 and TRBJ2-4; no clear D. CDR3 length equals 13 residues. CDR1 SGHRS and CDR2 YFSETQ come from the germline V gene. With 2 bases removed from V and 4 bases from J, the gap between germline ends came to 7 bases. The CDR3 loop reads CASSFGEKNIQYF. CDR3 coding DNA: TGCGCCAGCAGCTTTGGAGAAAAAAACATTCAGTACTTC.

The V gene is TRBV19, the J gene TRBJ1-3; D is undetermined. The V end was cut by 5 bases, the J end by 1 base, with 9 bases between. The CDR3 is 14 amino acids. The germline CDR1 and CDR2 sequences are LNHDA and SQIVND (reference sequence). The CDR3 DNA is TGTGCCAGTAGTTCCCGCGGGTCTGGAAACACCATATATTTT. The encoded protein is CASSSRGSGNTIYF.

The genes are TRBV6-5 and TRBJ2-3; D possibly matches TRBD1 or TRBD2 (5 bases each). Germline V lookup: CDR1 MNHEY, CDR2 SVGAGI. The CDR3 contains 11 residues. V was pared by 5 bases and J by 11 bases, with 11 bases between. DNA for the CDR3: TGTGCCAGCAGTCTGTTGGGGGAGCAGTATTTT. Amino acid sequence: CASSLLGEQYF.

Of note for this clone: The sample has other DNA sequences that encode this CDR3 too. This sequence joins TRBV7-2 and TRBJ2-2, with D perhaps TRBD1 (7 bases). The CDR3 totals 14 residues. Germline-derived CDR1 and CDR2 are SGHTA and FQGNSA. V was clipped by 6 bases and J by 7 bases, with 15 bases between them. For the CDR3, the DNA is TGTGCCAGCAGTTCCCGACAGGGAGGCGGGGAGCTGTTTTTT. Protein sequence: CASSSRQGGGELFF. The full variable domain, its missing parts supplied by reference TRBV7-2 and TRBJ2-2, is GAGVSQSPSNKVTEKGKDVELRCDPISGHTALYWYRQSLGQGLEFLIYFQGNSAPDKSGLPSDRFSAERTGGSVSTLTIQRTQQEDSAVYLCASSSRQGGGELFFGEGSRLTVL.

In its sample, this clone was seen once. This chain links TRBV7-8 with TRBJ2-2, with TRBD2 matching over 12 bases. The CDR3 sequence is 15 residues long. Trimming took 4 bases from V and 6 from J; bases not matched to a gene: 3. From germline, CDR1 is SGHVS and CDR2 FQNEAQ. The CDR3: CASSSRTSGAGELFF. CDR3 DNA sequence: TGTGCCAGCAGCTCTCGGACTAGCGGGGCCGGGGAGCTGTTTTTT.